A single sample is the source of the 23 T cell receptor beta chains below, sequenced in a study of T-cell memory formation after mild COVID-19. TCRdb itself ran the 5' RACE reads through MiXCR, one entry per CDR3 protein. Altogether 120,000 or so distinct CDR3 sequences are present, around 6.3% being singletons, with the ten largest covering 2% to 2.5%. The sample was PBMCs or a T cell subset sorted from them (not recorded which). The receptors derive from an adult woman who had mild COVID-19 (a few samples of this study predate the infection). Cell type and time point are not known.

This clonotype appeared a few times. V gene TRBV6-5 combines with J gene TRBJ1-1; 8 bases map to TRBD1. V gave up 4 bases and J gave up 8 bases; unmatched junction bases: 9. The CDR3 covers 14 residues. Germline-derived CDR1 and CDR2 are MNHEY and SVGAGI. CDR3 protein: CASSSPDRVGEAFF. CDR3 DNA sequence: TGTGCCAGCAGTTCCCCGGACAGGGTTGGGGAAGCTTTCTTT.

The rearrangement joins TRBV11-2 to TRBJ2-1, with a tentative D call TRBD1 (7 bases). V lost 0 bases, J lost 13 bases, and 16 bases lay in between. The CDR3 consists of 14 residues. Germline CDR1 reads SGHAT; CDR2 reads FQNNGV. CDR3 sequence (DNA): TGTGCCAGCAGCTTAGAGAGGGGGCGGGGTAGACAGTTCTTC. It encodes CASSLERGRGRQFF.

Many counts were recorded for this clonotype. This sequence joins TRBV7-2 and TRBJ2-1; D is uncertain. V shed 5 bases and J shed 8 bases, with 10 bases lying between them. The CDR3 runs 12 residues. Germline CDR1 reads SGHTA; CDR2 reads FQGNSA. Here the CDR3 reads CASSRLGHEQFF. The CDR3 DNA reads TGTGCCAGCAGCCGCCTAGGCCATGAGCAGTTCTTC.

The gene calls are TRBV12-3 or TRBV12-4 and TRBJ1-2, with 8 bases aligning to TRBD1. This CDR3 comprises 18 residues. The V gene end was trimmed by 6 bases and the J gene end by 1 base; junction bases not matched to a gene: 16. The CDR3, as DNA: TGTGCCAGCAGCTCAATGAGGACAGGGTTCCTCGATAACTATGGCTACACCTTC. This codes for CASSSMRTGFLDNYGYTF.

J is TRBJ2-7 and V is TRBV27; TRBD1 matches at 10 bases. V trimming: 5 bases; J trimming: 2 bases; junction bases outside the gene matches: 6. CDR3 size: 15 residues. Germline V CDR1 and CDR2: MNHEY, SMNVEV (reference sequence). The CDR3 DNA reads as TGTGCCAGCAGTCAGCTCGACAGGGGGCCCTACGAGCAGTACTTC. Its protein product is CASSQLDRGPYEQYF.

V usage is TRBV29-1 and J usage is TRBJ1-3; D ambiguous. The V gene lost 5 bases and the J gene lost 0 bases, with 8 bases spanning the gap. This CDR3 contains 13 residues. The germline gives CDR1 SQVTM, CDR2 ANQGSEA. The CDR3 region is CSVRNNSGNTIYF. The CDR3 nucleotides read TGCAGCGTTCGGAATAACTCTGGAAACACCATATATTTT.

The chain has TRBV3-1 and TRBJ2-2; D gene uncertain. Germline CDR1 reads LGHDT; CDR2 reads YNNKEL (reference sequence). The CDR3 extends over 13 amino acids. Trimming took 5 bases from V and 7 from J, leaving 11 bases between them. CDR3: CASSSTTNGELFF. CDR3 nucleotide sequence: TGTGCCAGCAGCTCTACGACAAACGGGGAGCTGTTTTTT.

This clonotype showed up many times. The CDR3 loop reads CSARETGVNTEAFF. The CDR3 DNA reads TGCAGTGCTAGAGAGACAGGGGTGAACACTGAAGCTTTCTTT. The rearrangement joins TRBV20-1 to TRBJ1-1; 8 positions match TRBD1. The CDR3 sequence is 14 residues long. J lost 0 bases, V lost 0 bases, and 0 bases had no gene match. The germline CDR1 and CDR2 sequences are DFQATT and SNEGSKA (reference sequence).

This clonotype was seen more than once but under ten times. The chain couples TRBV19 to TRBJ2-3, with D unresolved. This CDR3 spans 14 amino acids. The ends were cut back, 3 bases at V and 1 base at J, with 8 bases in the middle. Germline V gives CDR1 LNHDA, CDR2 SQIVND (reference sequence). The CDR3 protein is CASSIRARTDTQYF. CDR3 coding DNA: TGTGCCAGTAGTATCCGGGCGCGCACAGATACGCAGTATTTT. Full variable domain (rest looked up from reference TRBV19 and TRBJ2-3): DGGITQSPKYLFRKEGQNVTLSCEQNLNHDAMYWYRQDPGQGLRLIYYSQIVNDFQKGDIAEGYSVSREKKESFPLTVTSAQKNPTAFYLCASSIRARTDTQYFGPGTRLTVL.

V and J are TRBV12-3 or TRBV12-4 and TRBJ2-4, with 8 positions matching TRBD2. J gave up 8 bases and V 5 bases, and 8 bases lay outside the gene matches. The CDR3 sequence is 14 residues long. Here the CDR3 DNA reads TGTGCCAGCAGTCCTACTAGCGGCCCGCACATTCAGTACTTC. This sequence encodes CASSPTSGPHIQYF.

This clonotype was detected a few times. This rearrangement joins TRBV12-3 or TRBV12-4 to TRBJ2-1; 9 nucleotides line up with TRBD2. The CDR3 covers 15 residues. V was pared by 6 bases and J by 6 bases, with 9 bases of the junction left unmatched. The CDR3 DNA follows: TGTGCCAGCAGCCTGAGCGGGGGGCCCAGCAATGAGCAGTTCTTC. Amino acids: CASSLSGGPSNEQFF.

This clonotype was observed many times. CDR3: CASSLVQRSTDTQYF. CDR3 DNA: TGCGCCAGCAGCTTGGTTCAGCGGAGCACAGATACGCAGTATTTT. V gene TRBV5-1 combines with J gene TRBJ2-3; perhaps TRBD2 as D (5 bases). Trimming left V 0 bases short and J 0 bases short, with 8 bases between. The CDR3 is 15 residues long. In germline, CDR1 is SGHRS, CDR2 YFSETQ.

V and J are TRBV5-1 and TRBJ2-5; D possibly matches TRBD1 or TRBD2 (6 bases each). Germline CDR1 is SGHRS and CDR2 is YFSETQ. This CDR3 spans 16 amino acids. The germline V and J ends were trimmed by 4 bases and 4 bases, with 20 bases remaining between them. Here the CDR3 DNA reads TGCGCCAGCAGCAGAGGGGGGCCTCCCGAAAGAGAGACCCAGTACTTC. Protein product: CASSRGGPPERETQYF. Drawing the rest from reference TRBV5-1 and TRBJ2-5, the complete variable domain is KAGVTQTPRYLIKTRGQQVTLSCSPISGHRSVSWYQQTPGQGLQFLFEYFSETQRNKGNFPGRFSGRQFSNSRSEMNVSTLELGDSALYLCASSRGGPPERETQYFGPGTRLLVL.

This clonotype was recorded many times. A read error may produce the germline difference seen at one junction end. The chain is built from TRBV5-1 and TRBJ2-5; tentative D call: TRBD2 (5 bases). Germline CDR1 reads SGHRS; CDR2 reads YFSETQ. This CDR3 spans 14 amino acids. The DNA for the CDR3 is TGTGCCAGCAGCTTAGGTGGCGGGCAAGAGACCCAGTACTTC. Translating gives CASSLGGGQETQYF. Supplemented by reference TRBV5-1 and TRBJ2-5, the full variable domain reads KAGVTQTPRYLIKTRGQQVTLSCSPISGHRSVSWYQQTPGQGLQFLFEYFSETQRNKGNFPGRFSGRQFSNSRSEMNVSTLELGDSALYLCASSLGGGQETQYFGPGTRLLVL.

The chain uses TRBV6-5 and TRBJ1-2; D is unresolved. The CDR3 contains 16 residues. The germline CDR1 and CDR2 sequences are MNHEY and SVGAGI. V was cut by 2 bases and J by 0 bases, with 13 bases left in between. The CDR3 loop is CASSYMAGRSNYGYTF. DNA for the CDR3: TGTGCCAGCAGTTACATGGCAGGCAGATCTAACTATGGCTACACCTTC.

This chain connects TRBV10-3 to TRBJ2-2; maybe TRBD2 (6 bases). The CDR3 is 17 amino acids. CDR1 ENHRY and CDR2 SYGVKD come from the germline V gene. V was pared by 4 bases and J by 0 bases, with 15 bases between. The CDR3 coding sequence is TGTGCCATCAGTGCCACCTCCGGGAGACCGAACACCGGGGAGCTGTTTTTT. Its protein product is CAISATSGRPNTGELFF.

A few counts support this clonotype. This sequence joins TRBV5-1 and TRBJ2-1, with D tentatively TRBD2 (7 bases). Germline assignment: CDR1 SGHRS and CDR2 YFSETQ. The CDR3 spans 17 residues. The V gene lost 0 bases and the J gene lost 0 bases, with 13 bases spanning the gap. The CDR3 DNA is TGCGCCAGCAGCTTGGAGGGGGGGACAAGCTCCTACAATGAGCAGTTCTTC. The encoded protein is CASSLEGGTSSYNEQFF.

At least ten counts were recorded for this clonotype. The J gene is TRBJ1-1, the V gene TRBV5-5; possibly TRBD1 for D (6 bases). CDR1 is SGHKS, CDR2 YYEKEE, per germline (reference sequence). V was clipped by 3 bases and J by 0 bases, with 12 bases between them. The CDR3 is 15 residues long. The DNA of the CDR3 is TGTGCCAGCAGCTCGGGGACATATATGAACACTGAAGCTTTCTTT. Translated, it gives CASSSGTYMNTEAFF.

V and J are TRBV7-9 and TRBJ2-3; D is unresolved. Germline loops: CDR1 SEHNR, CDR2 FQNEAQ (reference sequence). The length of the CDR3 is 13 residues. Between the trimmed V and J ends, which lost 8 bases and 4 bases, there was a span of 13 bases. CDR3 in amino acids: CASVQHGADTQYF. The CDR3, as DNA: TGTGCCAGCGTCCAACATGGGGCAGATACGCAGTATTTT. The variable domain in full, with the rest retrieved from reference TRBV7-9 and TRBJ2-3, is DTGVSQNPRHKITKRGQNVTFRCDPISEHNRLYWYRQTLGQGPEFLTYFQNEAQLEKSRLLSDRFSAERPKGSFSTLEIQRTEQGDSAMYLCASVQHGADTQYFGPGTRLTVL.

This clonotype was picked up a small number of times. The chain recombines TRBV6-6 with TRBJ2-2; D is uncertain. Trimming removed 6 bases from V and 6 bases from J, with 14 bases in between. The CDR3 sequence is 14 residues long. CDR1 MNHNY and CDR2 SVGAGI come from the germline V gene (reference sequence). CDR3 DNA sequence: TGTGCCAGCAGCAATTCACTGGACGCCGGGGAGCTGTTTTTT. Translating gives CASSNSLDAGELFF.

This clonotype was recorded at least ten times. V usage is TRBV7-2 and J usage is TRBJ2-4, with a tentative D call TRBD1 (5 bases). This CDR3 region has 17 residues. Trimming removed 2 bases from V and 4 bases from J, with 18 bases in between. The germline gives CDR1 SGHTA, CDR2 FQGNSA. CDR3 DNA: TGTGCCAGCAGCTTAAGGCCCTGGACACCTGCTAAAAACATTCAGTACTTC. Translated, it gives CASSLRPWTPAKNIQYF.

This clonotype turned up a few times. The gene calls are TRBV7-9 and TRBJ2-3; the D gene is possibly TRBD2 (6 bases). The CDR3 contains 11 residues. In germline, CDR1 is SEHNR, CDR2 FQNEAQ (reference sequence). With 8 bases removed from V and 4 bases from J, the gap between germline ends came to 7 bases. The CDR3 sequence: CASSGADTQYF. Here the CDR3 DNA reads TGTGCCAGCTCGGGGGCAGATACGCAGTATTTT.

This rearrangement joins TRBV29-1 to TRBJ2-1; 13 bases line up with TRBD2. The germline V gene encodes CDR1 SQVTM and CDR2 ANQGSEA. The CDR3 sequence is 16 residues long. Trimming at V came to 6 bases and at J to 3 bases, leaving 8 bases not matched to a gene. CDR3 region: CSVAGTSGIYYNEQFF. In DNA, the CDR3 is TGCAGCGTAGCTGGGACTAGCGGGATCTACTACAATGAGCAGTTCTTC.